This T cell receptor (beta chain) was retrieved from a study of blood T cell repertoires in COVID-19 (dated by TCRdb to 2018 to 2021). For context, the study as a whole: Samples covering the acute and convalescent phases of COVID-19 were provided by collaborators in the United States, Italy and Spain. The prospective study material was composed of cDNA or gDNA derived from T cells, B-cell-depleted T cells, or PBMCs. Deeply sampled blood TCRbeta repertoires from subjects exposed to, actively infected with, or recovered from COVID-19 were included in the dataset. The repertoires were released in a freely available public database meant as a resource for research on the immune response to SARS-CoV-2. The samples were drawn from the first 160 participants of the ongoing ImmuneRACE study and from 1,200 or so subjects provided by 6 global collaborators. Nearly every sample came with metadata listing a de-identified subject ID, COVID-19 status, age in years and sex. Where available, HLA class I and class II types were obtained from metadata supplied by the sample provider rather than from assay-based typing. Results the study describes overall, beyond this receptor: Clinical and demographic metadata were provided uncurated, with the amount varying by source and participant.

At one collaborating source in Seattle, patients were enrolled during active infection and were followed longitudinally through the course of disease. The collaborating institutions used their own protocols to collect whole blood in K2EDTA tubes. For TCRbeta analysis, collaborators shipped samples in one of three forms: frozen whole blood, isolated PBMCs, or DNA extracted from either of those sample types. Regarding this clone: The antigen it recognizes is unknown. No base quality values were provided; no much bigger clone lies one nucleotide off.

The immunoSEQ Assay, a bias-controlled multiplex PCR, was used to amplify TCRbeta CDR3 regions from genomic DNA. Per the source publication's procedure: The number of nucleated cells in each sample was estimated from the amplification of reference gene primers within the assay. To quantify the absolute abundance of each unique TCRbeta CDR3 rearrangement, sequence reads were collapsed and filtered. For each sample, productive Simpson clonality was calculated as the square root of Simpson's diversity index over productive rearrangements. The immuneACCESS repertoire file appears here via TCRdb, limited to in-frame rearrangements. These files lack a portion of the clones; in checked studies, under half of the deficit traces to unresolved V genes, and the cause of the others is not known. For V, J and clone size, that table is used; D and trimming come from the DNA. Recorded for this sample are about 160,000 clones; around nine tenths of them occurred a single time. The ten largest account for 10% of the sample.

CDR1 and CDR2 were assigned from the germline V gene (reference sequence) as LGHDT and YNNKEL. From V the trimming removes 4 bases and from J it removes 0 bases, while the gene matches leave 4 bases of the junction unaccounted for. From cysteine to phenylalanine, the CDR3 is 16 amino acids long. Only the CDR3 part of the read is kept: 48 bases, read in frame from the first base. This receptor was obtained from a woman between 65 and 79 years old with COVID-19, enrolled during active disease. The chain was built from TRBV3-1 (or the pseudogene TRBV3-2) and TRBJ1-1, with 11 central nucleotides matching TRBD1. Sequencing was carried out using peripheral blood. The CDR3 protein sequence reads: CASSPRTGGMNTEAFF. In nucleotide form, the sequence is TGTGCCAGCAGCCCTCGGACAGGGGGCATGAACACTGAAGCTTTCTTT.